A selection of T cell receptor beta chains follows, all from one sample in a study of patients and donors after allogeneic stem cell transplantation. From the RT-PCR reads, TCRdb called clonotypes with MiXCR, one entry per CDR3 protein. The sample lists 200,000 to 250,000 distinct CDR3 sequences; less than 15% were seen once. The sample comprised blood, either unsorted or a sorted T cell fraction (not recorded which). These receptor sequences come from a human donor who was either an allogeneic HSCT recipient or a stem cell or donor lymphocyte infusion donor (not recorded which). It is not recorded whose cells these are; they may come from a transplant donor. Each CDR3 is given with its conserved first and last residue. Each record gives: J gene, D gene, V gene, clone size, CDR3 length, CDR3 DNA, CDR3 protein. The D gene is left open where the match is weak. Rows may omit the clone size; those that give it use once, few, many or a size class.

j_gene: TRBJ2-2; d_gene: TRBD1; v_gene: TRBV7-3; abundance: few; len: 16; CDR3nt: TGTGCCAGCAGCTTAACAACCGGACAGGGGGCCGGGGAGCTGTTTTTT; CDR3aa: CASSLTTGQGAGELFF
j_gene: TRBJ1-1; d_gene: -; v_gene: TRBV4-2; abundance: few; len: 14; CDR3nt: TGTGCCAGCAGCCACGGGGGGGAAAACACTGAAGCTTTCTTT; CDR3aa: CASSHGGENTEAFF
j_gene: TRBJ1-4; d_gene: -; v_gene: TRBV5-6; abundance: few; len: 14; CDR3nt: TGTGCCAGCAGCTTGCCGGCAACTAATGAAAAACTGTTTTTT; CDR3aa: CASSLPATNEKLFF
j_gene: TRBJ1-2; d_gene: -; v_gene: TRBV30; abundance: few; len: 14; CDR3nt: TGTGCCTGGAGTGGGGACGCCCAGCGTTATGGCTACACCTTC; CDR3aa: CAWSGDAQRYGYTF
j_gene: TRBJ1-1; d_gene: TRBD1; v_gene: TRBV2; abundance: -; len: 13; CDR3nt: TGTGCCAGCCGGGGCGAGGGGGCCACTGAAGCTTTCTTT; CDR3aa: CASRGEGATEAFF
j_gene: TRBJ1-5; d_gene: -; v_gene: TRBV7-9; abundance: few; len: 12; CDR3nt: TGTGCCAGCAGCTCAGGGGCCCAGCCCCAGCATTTT; CDR3aa: CASSSGAQPQHF
j_gene: TRBJ2-1; d_gene: TRBD2; v_gene: TRBV9; abundance: few; len: 16; CDR3nt: TGTGCCAGCAGCTTCCGGCCACGGGAGGTTGGCAATGAGCAGTTCTTC; CDR3aa: CASSFRPREVGNEQFF
j_gene: TRBJ1-2; d_gene: -; v_gene: TRBV11-2; abundance: -; len: 15; CDR3nt: TGTGCCAGCAGCTTAGCGCAGGGATACAACTATGGCTACACCTTC; CDR3aa: CASSLAQGYNYGYTF
j_gene: TRBJ2-1; d_gene: TRBD2; v_gene: TRBV5-1; abundance: many; len: 15; CDR3nt: TGCGCCAGCAGCTTGGGGCTAGCGGGGGATAATGAGCAGTTCTTC; CDR3aa: CASSLGLAGDNEQFF
j_gene: TRBJ2-1; d_gene: TRBD2; v_gene: TRBV20-1; abundance: -; len: 16; CDR3nt: TGCAGTGCTAGAAGGGCTAGCGGGAGGGCCGGTAATGAGCAGTTCTTC; CDR3aa: CSARRASGRAGNEQFF
j_gene: TRBJ1-5; d_gene: -; v_gene: TRBV28; abundance: -; len: 18; CDR3nt: TGTGCCAGCAGTTTGTCGCCCGGGTTGGGGACTAGCAATCAGCCCCAGCATTTT; CDR3aa: CASSLSPGLGTSNQPQHF
j_gene: TRBJ1-6; d_gene: TRBD1; v_gene: TRBV12-3/TRBV12-4; abundance: many; len: 13; CDR3nt: TGTGCCAGCAGTTGGAACAGGGGTTCACCCCTCCACTTT; CDR3aa: CASSWNRGSPLHF
j_gene: TRBJ2-5; d_gene: -; v_gene: TRBV20-1; abundance: -; len: 12; CDR3nt: TGCAGTGCTATGACAGGGAGGGAGACCCAGTACTTC; CDR3aa: CSAMTGRETQYF
j_gene: TRBJ2-2; d_gene: TRBD1; v_gene: TRBV5-1; abundance: many; len: 15; CDR3nt: TGCGCCAGCAGAAAGGACAGGGTCGGCACCGGGGAGCTGTTTTTT; CDR3aa: CASRKDRVGTGELFF
j_gene: TRBJ2-1; d_gene: TRBD2; v_gene: TRBV11-1; abundance: few; len: 13; CDR3nt: TGTGCCAGCAGCTTGGGACTAGCCGGTGAGCAGTTCTTC; CDR3aa: CASSLGLAGEQFF
j_gene: TRBJ1-5; d_gene: -; v_gene: TRBV24-1; abundance: -; len: 16; CDR3nt: TGTGCCACCTATAGCAACGGGGGAGAGGGAAATCAGCCCCAGCATTTT; CDR3aa: CATYSNGGEGNQPQHF
j_gene: TRBJ1-5; d_gene: TRBD1; v_gene: TRBV5-6; abundance: -; len: 19; CDR3nt: TGTGCCAGCAGCTTGGCGGGACAGGGTTTCAACGTGGGTGGTCAGCCCCAGCATTTT; CDR3aa: CASSLAGQGFNVGGQPQHF
j_gene: TRBJ1-2; d_gene: TRBD1; v_gene: TRBV4-2; abundance: many; len: 15; CDR3nt: TGTGCCAGCAGCCCGGGGCAGGGGGGCCGCTATGGCTACACCTTC; CDR3aa: CASSPGQGGRYGYTF
j_gene: TRBJ1-2; d_gene: TRBD1; v_gene: TRBV3-1; abundance: few; len: 12; CDR3nt: TGTGCCAGCAGCCCGACAGGGGCTGGCTACACCTTC; CDR3aa: CASSPTGAGYTF
j_gene: TRBJ2-2; d_gene: TRBD2; v_gene: TRBV6-1; abundance: -; len: 16; CDR3nt: TGTGCCAGCAGGGGACTAGCGGGATCGAACACCGGGGAGCTGTTTTTT; CDR3aa: CASRGLAGSNTGELFF
j_gene: TRBJ1-3; d_gene: -; v_gene: TRBV12-3/TRBV12-4; abundance: many; len: 16; CDR3nt: TGTGCCAGTACGACTGTAACAGGCCGGTGGGGAAACACCATATATTTT; CDR3aa: CASTTVTGRWGNTIYF
j_gene: TRBJ1-2; d_gene: -; v_gene: TRBV10-3; abundance: few; len: 15; CDR3nt: TGTGCCATAAACAACCGGGATCCAGCTAACTATGGCTACACCTTC; CDR3aa: CAINNRDPANYGYTF
j_gene: TRBJ1-2; d_gene: -; v_gene: TRBV4-1; abundance: few; len: 15; CDR3nt: TGCGCCAGCAGCCTCTTCGGGGGCACTAACTATGGCTACACCTTC; CDR3aa: CASSLFGGTNYGYTF
j_gene: TRBJ2-2; d_gene: -; v_gene: TRBV7-6; abundance: few; len: 17; CDR3nt: TGTGCCAGCAGCTTAGCATTCGGGGATTTTAACACCGGGGAGCTGTTTTTT; CDR3aa: CASSLAFGDFNTGELFF
j_gene: TRBJ2-5; d_gene: -; v_gene: TRBV3-1; abundance: -; len: 14; CDR3nt: TGTGCCAGCAGCCCCCAGACTATTCCAGAGACCCAGTACTTC; CDR3aa: CASSPQTIPETQYF
j_gene: TRBJ1-1; d_gene: -; v_gene: TRBV5-1; abundance: many; len: 18; CDR3nt: TGCGCCAGCAGCTTGTATTTTTCGGTTGGGGGCGGGAGCACTGAAGCTTTCTTT; CDR3aa: CASSLYFSVGGGSTEAFF
j_gene: TRBJ2-7; d_gene: TRBD2; v_gene: TRBV6-1; abundance: many; len: 15; CDR3nt: TGTGCCAGCAGCCGGGGACTAGCGGCACCCTACGAGCAGTACTTC; CDR3aa: CASSRGLAAPYEQYF
j_gene: TRBJ2-2; d_gene: -; v_gene: TRBV25-1; abundance: few; len: 14; CDR3nt: TGTGCCAGCAGTGACACCTCAGAGAGCGGGGAGCTGTTTTTT; CDR3aa: CASSDTSESGELFF
j_gene: TRBJ1-2; d_gene: TRBD1; v_gene: TRBV5-1; abundance: few; len: 13; CDR3nt: TGCGCCAGCAGCTTAGGACAGGGCTTTGGCTACACCTTC; CDR3aa: CASSLGQGFGYTF
j_gene: TRBJ2-7; d_gene: -; v_gene: TRBV9; abundance: many; len: 15; CDR3nt: TGTGCCAGCAGCGTAGGTAGGGGAGAGTACTACGAGCAGTACTTC; CDR3aa: CASSVGRGEYYEQYF
j_gene: TRBJ1-1; d_gene: -; v_gene: TRBV5-8; abundance: -; len: 14; CDR3nt: TGTGCCAGCAGCCCGGACATCTTGAACACTGAAGCTTTCTTT; CDR3aa: CASSPDILNTEAFF
j_gene: TRBJ2-1; d_gene: -; v_gene: TRBV11-2; abundance: -; len: 15; CDR3nt: TGTGCCAGCAGCCGCAGGGTTAGTTTGGATAATGAGCAGTTCTTC; CDR3aa: CASSRRVSLDNEQFF
j_gene: TRBJ2-2; d_gene: -; v_gene: TRBV4-3; abundance: -; len: 17; CDR3nt: TGCGCCAGCAGCCAAGAAGTCCCAGGGGCAAACACCGGGGAGCTGTTTTTT; CDR3aa: CASSQEVPGANTGELFF
j_gene: TRBJ1-1; d_gene: -; v_gene: TRBV12-3/TRBV12-4; abundance: -; len: 12; CDR3nt: TGTGCTGGTCAGCGCCCTTGTGTTGAAGCTTTCTTT; CDR3aa: CAGQRPCVEAFF
j_gene: TRBJ2-5; d_gene: -; v_gene: TRBV6-2/TRBV6-3; abundance: many; len: 15; CDR3nt: TGTGCCAGCAGTTACTCCCCAGCCACCCAAGAGACCCAGTACTTC; CDR3aa: CASSYSPATQETQYF
j_gene: TRBJ2-2; d_gene: -; v_gene: TRBV7-2; abundance: many; len: 14; CDR3nt: TGTGCCAGCAGCCTCGGACCGAGGGGCGGGGAGCTGTTTTTT; CDR3aa: CASSLGPRGGELFF
j_gene: TRBJ2-2; d_gene: -; v_gene: TRBV24-1; abundance: -; len: 15; CDR3nt: TGTGCCACCAGTGATGCGGGACAGAACAGCGGGGAGCTGTTTTTT; CDR3aa: CATSDAGQNSGELFF
j_gene: TRBJ2-7; d_gene: -; v_gene: TRBV5-1; abundance: few; len: 14; CDR3nt: TGCGCCAGCAGCGTCGACCTAGTATCCTACGAGCAGTACTTC; CDR3aa: CASSVDLVSYEQYF
j_gene: TRBJ1-1; d_gene: -; v_gene: TRBV20-1; abundance: -; len: 13; CDR3nt: TGCAGTGCTCAACAGAGCATGAACACTGAAGCTTTCTTT; CDR3aa: CSAQQSMNTEAFF
j_gene: TRBJ1-1; d_gene: -; v_gene: TRBV5-1; abundance: few; len: 15; CDR3nt: TGCGCCAGCAGCTACCGTCGGGGGGAGGGCACTGAAGCTTTCTTT; CDR3aa: CASSYRRGEGTEAFF
j_gene: TRBJ1-6; d_gene: -; v_gene: TRBV30; abundance: few; len: 14; CDR3nt: TGTGCCTGGAGTGTCTCGCAGAGGAATTCACCCCTCCACTTT; CDR3aa: CAWSVSQRNSPLHF
j_gene: TRBJ2-1; d_gene: -; v_gene: TRBV20-1; abundance: few; len: 14; CDR3nt: TGCAGTGCTGGCCTAGCGTGGATCTACAATGAGCAGTTCTTC; CDR3aa: CSAGLAWIYNEQFF
j_gene: TRBJ2-1; d_gene: -; v_gene: TRBV2; abundance: many; len: 12; CDR3nt: TGTGCCAGCAGTGAAGCTGGGTATGAGCAGTTCTTC; CDR3aa: CASSEAGYEQFF
j_gene: TRBJ2-4; d_gene: -; v_gene: TRBV2; abundance: -; len: 13; CDR3nt: TGTGCCAGCAGTGAAGGTCTGGCAAACATTCAGTACTTC; CDR3aa: CASSEGLANIQYF
j_gene: TRBJ2-2; d_gene: -; v_gene: TRBV11-2; abundance: few; len: 16; CDR3nt: TGTGCCAGCAGCGCCGGGACCGGGGTTCTGACCGGGGAGCTGTTTTTT; CDR3aa: CASSAGTGVLTGELFF
j_gene: TRBJ2-7; d_gene: -; v_gene: TRBV7-9; abundance: few; len: 15; CDR3nt: TGTGCCAGCAGCACACGAGCGGACAACCACTACGAGCAGTACTTC; CDR3aa: CASSTRADNHYEQYF
j_gene: TRBJ1-6; d_gene: -; v_gene: TRBV20-1; abundance: many; len: 15; CDR3nt: TGCAGTGCTAGAGTTGACCTAAATATTAATTCACCCCTCCACTTT; CDR3aa: CSARVDLNINSPLHF
j_gene: TRBJ2-1; d_gene: -; v_gene: TRBV5-1; abundance: -; len: 15; CDR3nt: TGCGCCAGCAGCTTTGGGGTTGAGACCTACAATGAGCAGTTCTTC; CDR3aa: CASSFGVETYNEQFF